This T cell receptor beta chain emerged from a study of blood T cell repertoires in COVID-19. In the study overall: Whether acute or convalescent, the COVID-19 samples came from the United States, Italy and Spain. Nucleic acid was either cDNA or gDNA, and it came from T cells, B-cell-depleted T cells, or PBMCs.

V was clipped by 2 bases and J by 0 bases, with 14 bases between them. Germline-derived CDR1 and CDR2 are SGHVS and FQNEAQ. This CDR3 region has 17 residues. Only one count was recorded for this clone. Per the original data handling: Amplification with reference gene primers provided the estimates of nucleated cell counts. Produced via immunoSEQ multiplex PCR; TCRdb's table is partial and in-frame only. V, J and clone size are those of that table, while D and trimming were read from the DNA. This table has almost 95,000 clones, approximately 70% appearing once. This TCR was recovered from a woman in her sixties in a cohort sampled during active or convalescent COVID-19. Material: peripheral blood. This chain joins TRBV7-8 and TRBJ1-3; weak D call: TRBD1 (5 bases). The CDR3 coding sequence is TGTGCCAGCAGCTTAAATGGGGCCCAGGGCTCTGGAAACACCATATATTTT. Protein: CASSLNGAQGSGNTIYF.